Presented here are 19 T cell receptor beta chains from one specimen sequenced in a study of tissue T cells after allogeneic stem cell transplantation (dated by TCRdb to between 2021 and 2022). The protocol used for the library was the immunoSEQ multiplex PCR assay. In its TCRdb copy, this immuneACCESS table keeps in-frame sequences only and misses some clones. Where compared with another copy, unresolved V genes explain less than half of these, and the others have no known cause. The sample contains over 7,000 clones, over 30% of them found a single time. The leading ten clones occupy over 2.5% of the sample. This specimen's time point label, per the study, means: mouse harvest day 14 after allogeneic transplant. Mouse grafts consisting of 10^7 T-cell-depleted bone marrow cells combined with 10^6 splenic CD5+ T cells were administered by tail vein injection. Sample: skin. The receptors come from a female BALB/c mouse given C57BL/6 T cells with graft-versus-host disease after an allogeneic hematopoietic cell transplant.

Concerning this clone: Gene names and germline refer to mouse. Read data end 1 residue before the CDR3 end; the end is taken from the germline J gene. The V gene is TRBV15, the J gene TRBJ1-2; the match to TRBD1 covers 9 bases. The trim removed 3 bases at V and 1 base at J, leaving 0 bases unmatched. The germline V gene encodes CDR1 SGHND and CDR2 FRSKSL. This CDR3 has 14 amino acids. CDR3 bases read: TGTGCCAGCAGTTTGGGACAGGGAAACTCCGACTACACC. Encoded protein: CASSLGQGNSDYT. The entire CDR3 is CASSLGQGNSDYTF.

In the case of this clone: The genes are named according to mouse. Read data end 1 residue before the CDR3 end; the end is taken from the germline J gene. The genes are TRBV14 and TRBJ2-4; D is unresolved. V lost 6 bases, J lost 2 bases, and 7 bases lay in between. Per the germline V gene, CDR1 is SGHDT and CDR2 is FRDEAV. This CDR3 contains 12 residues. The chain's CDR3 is CASIGPQNTLYF. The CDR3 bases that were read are TGTGCCAGCATTGGGCCTCAAAACACCTTGTAC.

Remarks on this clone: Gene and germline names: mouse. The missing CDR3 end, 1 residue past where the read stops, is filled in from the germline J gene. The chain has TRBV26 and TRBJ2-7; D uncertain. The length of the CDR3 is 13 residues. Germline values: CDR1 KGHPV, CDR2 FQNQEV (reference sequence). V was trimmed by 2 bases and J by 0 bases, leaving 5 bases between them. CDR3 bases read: TGTGCCAGCAGTCTGGGCCGCTCCTATGAACAGTAC. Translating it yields CASSLGRSYEQY. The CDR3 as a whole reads CASSLGRSYEQYF. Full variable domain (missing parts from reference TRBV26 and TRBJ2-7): NSKVIQTPRYLVKGQGQKAKMRCIPEKGHPVVFWYQQNKNNEFKFLINFQNQEVLQQIDMTEKRFSAECPSNSPCSLEIQSSEAGDSALYLCASSLGRSYEQYFGPGTRLTVL.

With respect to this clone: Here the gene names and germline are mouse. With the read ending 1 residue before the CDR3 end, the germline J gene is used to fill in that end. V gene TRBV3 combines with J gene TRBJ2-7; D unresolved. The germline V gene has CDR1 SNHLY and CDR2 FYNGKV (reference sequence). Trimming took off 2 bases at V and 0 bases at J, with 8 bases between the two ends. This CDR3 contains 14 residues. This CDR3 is CASSLPGSSYEQYF. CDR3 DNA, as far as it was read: TGTGCCAGCAGCTTACCGGGTAGCTCCTATGAACAGTAC.

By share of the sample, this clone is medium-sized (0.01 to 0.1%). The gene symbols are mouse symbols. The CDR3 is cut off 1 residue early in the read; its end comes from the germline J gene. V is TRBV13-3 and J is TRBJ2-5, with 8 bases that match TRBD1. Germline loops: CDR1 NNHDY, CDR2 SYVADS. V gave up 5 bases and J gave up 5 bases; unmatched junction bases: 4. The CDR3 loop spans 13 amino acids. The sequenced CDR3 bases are TGTGCCAGCAGGACAGGGGAAGGAGACACCCAGTAC. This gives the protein CASRTGEGDTQY. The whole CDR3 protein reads CASRTGEGDTQYF.

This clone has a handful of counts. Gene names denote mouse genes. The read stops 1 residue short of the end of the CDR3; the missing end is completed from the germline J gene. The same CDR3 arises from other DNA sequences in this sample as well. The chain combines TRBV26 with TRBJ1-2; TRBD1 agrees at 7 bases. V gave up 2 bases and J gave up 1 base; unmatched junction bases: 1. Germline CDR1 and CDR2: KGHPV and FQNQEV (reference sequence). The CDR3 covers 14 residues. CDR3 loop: CASSLPGGNSDYTF. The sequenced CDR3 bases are TGTGCCAGCAGTCTGCCAGGGGGAAACTCCGACTACACC.

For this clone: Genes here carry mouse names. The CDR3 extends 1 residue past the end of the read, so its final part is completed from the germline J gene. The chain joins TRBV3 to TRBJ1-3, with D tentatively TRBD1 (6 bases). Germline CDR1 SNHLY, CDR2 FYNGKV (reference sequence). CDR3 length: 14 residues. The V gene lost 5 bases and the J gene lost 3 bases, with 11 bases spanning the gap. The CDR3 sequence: CASSPTRGGNTLYF. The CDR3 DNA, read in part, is TGTGCCAGCAGCCCAACCAGGGGTGGAAATACGCTCTAT.

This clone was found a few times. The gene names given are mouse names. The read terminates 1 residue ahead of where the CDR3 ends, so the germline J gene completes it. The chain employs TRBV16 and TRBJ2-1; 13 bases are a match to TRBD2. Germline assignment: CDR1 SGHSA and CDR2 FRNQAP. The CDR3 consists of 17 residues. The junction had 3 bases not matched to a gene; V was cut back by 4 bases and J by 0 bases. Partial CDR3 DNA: TGTGCAAGCAGCTGGGACTGGGGGGGTGATAACTATGCTGAGCAGTTC. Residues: CASSWDWGGDNYAEQF. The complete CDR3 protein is CASSWDWGGDNYAEQFF.

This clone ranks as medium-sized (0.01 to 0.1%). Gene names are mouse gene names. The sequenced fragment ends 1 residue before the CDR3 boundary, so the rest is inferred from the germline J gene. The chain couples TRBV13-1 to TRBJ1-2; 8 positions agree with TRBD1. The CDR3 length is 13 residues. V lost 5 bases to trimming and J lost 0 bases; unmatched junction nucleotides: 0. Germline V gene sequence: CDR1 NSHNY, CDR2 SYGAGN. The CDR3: CASRQGANSDYTF. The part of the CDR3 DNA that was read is TGTGCCAGCAGACAGGGGGCAAACTCCGACTACACC.

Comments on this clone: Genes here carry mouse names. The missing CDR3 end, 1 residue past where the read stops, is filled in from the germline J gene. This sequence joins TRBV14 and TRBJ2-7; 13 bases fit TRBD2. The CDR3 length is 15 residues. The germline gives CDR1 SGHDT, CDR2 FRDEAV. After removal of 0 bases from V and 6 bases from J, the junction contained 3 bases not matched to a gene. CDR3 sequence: CASSFWDWGGFEQYF. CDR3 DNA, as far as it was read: TGTGCCAGCAGTTTCTGGGACTGGGGGGGGTTTGAACAGTAC.

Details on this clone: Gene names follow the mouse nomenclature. CDR3 loop: CASSHRDEQYF. CDR3 DNA (partial): TGTGCCAGCAGTCACAGGGATGAACAGTAC. The chain is built from TRBV26 and TRBJ2-7; maybe TRBD1 (6 bases). From the germline J gene comes the end of the CDR3, since the read stops 1 residue before it. This CDR3 region has 11 residues. The germline V gene has CDR1 KGHPV and CDR2 FQNQEV (reference sequence). Trimming took 4 bases from V and 5 from J, leaving 6 bases between them. The full variable domain, completed using reference TRBV26 and TRBJ2-7, is NSKVIQTPRYLVKGQGQKAKMRCIPEKGHPVVFWYQQNKNNEFKFLINFQNQEVLQQIDMTEKRFSAECPSNSPCSLEIQSSEAGDSALYLCASSHRDEQYFGPGTRLTVL.

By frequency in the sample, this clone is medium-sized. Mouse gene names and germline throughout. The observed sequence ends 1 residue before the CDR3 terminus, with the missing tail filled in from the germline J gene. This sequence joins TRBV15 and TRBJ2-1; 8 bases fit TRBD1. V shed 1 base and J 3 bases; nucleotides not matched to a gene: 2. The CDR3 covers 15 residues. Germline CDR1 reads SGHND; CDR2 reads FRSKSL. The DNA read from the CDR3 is TGTGCCAGCAGTTTAGTAGGGACAGGCTATGCTGAGCAGTTC. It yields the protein CASSLVGTGYAEQF. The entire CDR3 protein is CASSLVGTGYAEQFF.

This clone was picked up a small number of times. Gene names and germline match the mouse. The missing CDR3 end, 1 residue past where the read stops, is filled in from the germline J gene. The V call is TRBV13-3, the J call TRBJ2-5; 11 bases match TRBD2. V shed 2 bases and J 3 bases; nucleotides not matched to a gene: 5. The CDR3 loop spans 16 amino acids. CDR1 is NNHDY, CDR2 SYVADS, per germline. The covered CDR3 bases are TGTGCCAGCAGTGAAAACTGGGGGGGCGGACAAGACACCCAGTAC. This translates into CASSENWGGGQDTQY. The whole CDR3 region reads CASSENWGGGQDTQYF. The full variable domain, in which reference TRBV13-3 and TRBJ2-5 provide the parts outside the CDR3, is EAAVTQSPRSKVAVTGGKVTLSCHQTNNHDYMYWYRQDTGHGLRLIHYSYVADSTEKGDIPDGYKASRPSQENFSLILELASLSQTAVYFCASSENWGGGQDTQYFGPGTRLLVL.

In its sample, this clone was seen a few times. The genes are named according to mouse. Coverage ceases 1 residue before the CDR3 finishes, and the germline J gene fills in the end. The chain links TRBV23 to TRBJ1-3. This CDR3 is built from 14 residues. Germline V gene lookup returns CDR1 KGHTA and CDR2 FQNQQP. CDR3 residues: CSSSQWDSGNTLYF. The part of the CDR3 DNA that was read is TGCTCCAGCAGTCAATGGGATTCTGGAAATACGCTCTAT.

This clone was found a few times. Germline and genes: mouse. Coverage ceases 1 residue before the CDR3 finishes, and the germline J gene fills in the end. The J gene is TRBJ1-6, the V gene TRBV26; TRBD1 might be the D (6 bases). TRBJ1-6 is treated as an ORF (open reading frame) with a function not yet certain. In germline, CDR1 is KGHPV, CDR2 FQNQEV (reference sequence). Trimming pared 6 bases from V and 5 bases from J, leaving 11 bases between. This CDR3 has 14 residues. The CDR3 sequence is CASSRDNNNSPLYF. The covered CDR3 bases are TGTGCCAGCAGCCGGGACAATAATAATTCGCCCCTCTAC.

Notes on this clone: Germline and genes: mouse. This CDR3 reads CSSSQSWQGGVFF. The sequenced CDR3 bases are TGCTCCAGCAGTCAATCTTGGCAGGGAGGAGTCTTC. The chain is built from TRBV23 and TRBJ1-1; the table's D call, TRBD1, has no DNA check behind it. The CDR3 end is not reached by the read, which stops 1 residue before it; the germline J gene fills it in. The CDR3 length is 13 residues. The V gene's germline CDR1 is KGHTA and CDR2 FQNQQP.

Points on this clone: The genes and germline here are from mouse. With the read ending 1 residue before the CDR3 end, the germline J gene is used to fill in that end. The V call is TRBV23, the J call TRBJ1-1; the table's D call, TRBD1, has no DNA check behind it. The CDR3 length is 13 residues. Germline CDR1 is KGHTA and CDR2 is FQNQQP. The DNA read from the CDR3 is TGCTCCAGCAGTCGAGGGGGCAACACAGAAGTCTTC. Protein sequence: CSSSRGGNTEVF. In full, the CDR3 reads CSSSRGGNTEVFF.

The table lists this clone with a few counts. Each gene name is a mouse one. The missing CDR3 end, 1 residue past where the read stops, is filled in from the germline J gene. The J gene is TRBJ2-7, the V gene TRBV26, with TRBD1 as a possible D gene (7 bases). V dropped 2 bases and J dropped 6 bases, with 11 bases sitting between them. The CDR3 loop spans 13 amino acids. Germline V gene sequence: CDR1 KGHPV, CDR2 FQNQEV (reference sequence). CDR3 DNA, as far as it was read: TGTGCCAGCAGTCTGGAGGGGGCGGGTGAACAGTAC. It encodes CASSLEGAGEQY. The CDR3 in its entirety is CASSLEGAGEQYF.

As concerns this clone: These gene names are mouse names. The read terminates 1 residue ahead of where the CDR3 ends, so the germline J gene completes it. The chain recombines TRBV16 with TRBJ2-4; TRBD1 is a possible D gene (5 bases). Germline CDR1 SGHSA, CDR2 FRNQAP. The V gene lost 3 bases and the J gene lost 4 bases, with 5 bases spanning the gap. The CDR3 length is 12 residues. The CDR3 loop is CASSLTENTLYF. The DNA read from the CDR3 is TGTGCAAGCAGCTTGACAGAAAACACCTTGTAC.